These T cell receptor beta chains were read from a single sample in a study of T cell responses to AZD1222 COVID-19 vaccine. The data were produced by immunoSEQ multiplex PCR, yet TCRdb's version contains in-frame clones alone and is incomplete. The sample lists about 84,000 clones; 75% to 90% were seen once. The specimen comprised peripheral blood, sampled 28 days after the second AZD1222 dose. The receptors here all came from an adult who received the AZD1222 COVID-19 vaccine. Both conserved end residues are part of each CDR3. D genes are given only for firm matches. Size is omitted from some rows. Given values are once, few, many or a class for expanded clones.

j_call d_call clone_size v_call cdr3_aa cdr3_nt
TRBJ1-4 . . TRBV7-9 CASSYGPEDLGEKLFF TGTGCCAGCAGCTATGGGCCAGAAGACCTGGGTGAAAAACTGTTTTTT
TRBJ1-5 . . TRBV28 CASRETYRVGNQPQHF TGTGCCAGCAGAGAAACCTACAGGGTGGGCAATCAGCCCCAGCATTTT
TRBJ1-3 . . TRBV10-3 CAISVYSGRNTIYF TGTGCCATCAGTGTTTATTCAGGGAGAAACACCATATATTTT
TRBJ1-4 TRBD1 . TRBV19 CASSIWHGGQDEKLFF TGTGCCAGTAGTATTTGGCACGGGGGACAGGATGAAAAACTGTTTTTT
TRBJ1-1 TRBD1 . TRBV6-5 CASRGQPNTEAFF TGTGCCAGCAGGGGACAGCCTAACACTGAAGCTTTCTTT
TRBJ2-3 TRBD2 few TRBV3-1/TRBV3-2 CASSQVLAGFADTQYF TGTGCCAGCTCCCAGGTACTAGCGGGTTTCGCAGATACGCAGTATTTT
TRBJ2-5 . . TRBV4-1 CASSQDAVPQYF TGCGCCAGCAGCCAAGATGCAGTACCCCAGTACTTC
TRBJ2-3 . . TRBV7-6 CASSLVHSPTDTQYF TGTGCCAGCAGCTTAGTCCACTCTCCCACAGATACGCAGTATTTT
TRBJ2-7 TRBD2 . TRBV12-3/TRBV12-4 CASSPGGVEQYF TGTGCCAGCAGCCCGGGGGGGGTCGAGCAGTACTTC
TRBJ2-7 TRBD1 . TRBV27 CASSLRTGTGNSNYEQYF TGTGCCAGCAGTTTACGAACCGGGACAGGTAATAGTAATTACGAGCAGTACTTC
TRBJ1-6 TRBD1 few TRBV28 CASRWDRRDSPLHF TGTGCCAGCAGATGGGACAGAAGGGATTCACCCCTCCACTTT
TRBJ1-1 . . TRBV4-1 CASSQDPGGNMNTEAFF TGCGCCAGCAGCCAAGACCCGGGTGGAAACATGAACACTGAAGCTTTCTTT
TRBJ1-2 . . TRBV19 CASSRKSGYGYTF TGTGCCAGTAGTAGGAAATCGGGGTATGGCTACACCTTC
TRBJ1-5 . . TRBV6-1 CASSGDRRQKGQPQHF TGTGCCAGCAGTGGTGACAGGCGTCAAAAAGGTCAGCCCCAGCATTTT
TRBJ1-2 . . TRBV28 CASTWTRQNYGYTF TGTGCCAGCACCTGGACACGGCAAAACTATGGCTACACCTTC
TRBJ2-6 . few TRBV5-6 CASSLGGAGANVLTF TGTGCCAGCAGCTTGGGAGGGGCTGGGGCCAACGTCCTGACTTTC
TRBJ1-2 . once TRBV6-5 CASSYDPLKYGYTF TGTGCCAGCAGTTACGATCCCCTAAAATATGGCTACACCTTC
TRBJ1-4 . . TRBV6-5 CATLDGFNEKLFF TGTGCCACCCTGGATGGTTTTAATGAAAAACTGTTTTTT
TRBJ2-7 TRBD2 . TRBV5-6 CASSLRRGWYEQYF TGTGCCAGCAGCTTGAGGCGGGGGTGGTACGAGCAGTACTTC
TRBJ2-3 . . TRBV29-1 CSVIEGDGTDTQYF TGCAGCGTAATCGAGGGGGACGGCACAGATACGCAGTATTTT
TRBJ2-1 TRBD1 . TRBV19 CASARDRGRNEQFF TGTGCCAGTGCCCGGGACAGGGGGCGCAATGAGCAGTTCTTC
TRBJ1-2 . . TRBV5-3 CARSAQGRNYGYTF TGTGCCAGAAGCGCTCAGGGTCGGAACTATGGCTACACCTTC
TRBJ2-7 . many TRBV10-2 CASSDSQLSSYEQYF TGCGCCAGCAGTGATAGTCAGTTAAGCTCCTACGAGCAGTACTTC
TRBJ2-7 TRBD1 . TRBV7-9 CASSSSGQGSYEQYF TGTGCCAGCAGTTCCAGCGGACAGGGTAGCTACGAGCAGTACTTC
TRBJ1-3 . few TRBV19 CASSISALSGNTIYF TGTGCCAGTAGTATATCGGCACTCTCTGGAAACACCATATATTTT
TRBJ1-5 TRBD1 medium-sized TRBV28 CASSPGQASFQPQHF TGTGCCAGCAGCCCCGGACAGGCTTCTTTTCAGCCCCAGCATTTT
TRBJ2-1 TRBD2 once TRBV6-6 CASSYPAQGGDEQFF TGTGCCAGCAGTTATCCCGCCCAGGGAGGGGATGAGCAGTTCTTC
TRBJ2-1 . . TRBV6-5 CASSYPKDEQFF TGTGCCAGCAGTTATCCCAAAGATGAGCAGTTCTTC
TRBJ2-1 . . TRBV19 CASSIGRHIGQFF TGTGCCAGTAGTATTGGACGGCATATAGGGCAGTTCTTC
TRBJ2-1 . . TRBV6-6 CASSLDWGDLFF TGTGCCAGCAGTTTAGACTGGGGGGACTTGTTCTTC